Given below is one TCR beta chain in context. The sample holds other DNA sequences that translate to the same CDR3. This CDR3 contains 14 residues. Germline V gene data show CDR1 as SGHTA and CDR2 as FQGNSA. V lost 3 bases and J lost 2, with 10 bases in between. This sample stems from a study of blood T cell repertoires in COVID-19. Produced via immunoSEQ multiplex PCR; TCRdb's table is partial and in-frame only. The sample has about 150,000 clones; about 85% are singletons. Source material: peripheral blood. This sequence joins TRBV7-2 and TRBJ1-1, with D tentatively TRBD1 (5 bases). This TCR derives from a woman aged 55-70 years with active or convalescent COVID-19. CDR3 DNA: TGTGCCAGCAGCTTGTTGGGGCCCAACACTGAAGCTTTCTTT. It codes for CASSLLGPNTEAFF.